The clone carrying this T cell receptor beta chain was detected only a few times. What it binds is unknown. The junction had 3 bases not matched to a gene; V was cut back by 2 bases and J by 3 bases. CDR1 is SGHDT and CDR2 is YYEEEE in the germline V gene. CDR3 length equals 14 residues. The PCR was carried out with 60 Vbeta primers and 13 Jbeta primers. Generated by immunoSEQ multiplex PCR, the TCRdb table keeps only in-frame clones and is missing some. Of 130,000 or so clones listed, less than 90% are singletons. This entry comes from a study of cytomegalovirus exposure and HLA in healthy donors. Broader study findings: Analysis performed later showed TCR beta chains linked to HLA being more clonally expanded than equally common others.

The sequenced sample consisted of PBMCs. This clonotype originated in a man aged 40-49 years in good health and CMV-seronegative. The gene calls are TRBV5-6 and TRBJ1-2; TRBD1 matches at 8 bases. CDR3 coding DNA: TGTGCCAGCAGCTTACCGACAGGGGACTATGGCTACACCTTC. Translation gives CASSLPTGDYGYTF.